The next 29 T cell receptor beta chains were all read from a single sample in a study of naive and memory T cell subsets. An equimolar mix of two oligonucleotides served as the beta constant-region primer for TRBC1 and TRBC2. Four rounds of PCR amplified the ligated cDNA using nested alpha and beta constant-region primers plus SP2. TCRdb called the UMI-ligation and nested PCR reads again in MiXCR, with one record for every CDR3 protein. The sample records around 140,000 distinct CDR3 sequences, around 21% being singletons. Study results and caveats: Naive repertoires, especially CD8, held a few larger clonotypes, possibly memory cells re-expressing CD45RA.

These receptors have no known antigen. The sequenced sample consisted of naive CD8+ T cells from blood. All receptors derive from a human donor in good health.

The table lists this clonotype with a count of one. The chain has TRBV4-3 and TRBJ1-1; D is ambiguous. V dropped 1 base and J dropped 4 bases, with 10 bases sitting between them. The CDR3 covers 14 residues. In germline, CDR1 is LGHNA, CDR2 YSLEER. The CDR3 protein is CASSQVIPGTEAFF. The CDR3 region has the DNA TGCGCCAGCAGCCAAGTTATCCCGGGCACTGAAGCTTTCTTT.

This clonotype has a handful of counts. The CDR3 DNA is TGTGCCAGCACTCACGGAGCAAATGAGCAGTTCTTC. Amino acids: CASTHGANEQFF. This chain joins TRBV27 and TRBJ2-1; no definite D call. Looked up from germline, CDR1 is MNHEY and CDR2 is SMNVEV (reference sequence). Trimming took off 7 bases at V and 7 bases at J, with 11 bases between the two ends. The CDR3 sequence is 12 residues long.

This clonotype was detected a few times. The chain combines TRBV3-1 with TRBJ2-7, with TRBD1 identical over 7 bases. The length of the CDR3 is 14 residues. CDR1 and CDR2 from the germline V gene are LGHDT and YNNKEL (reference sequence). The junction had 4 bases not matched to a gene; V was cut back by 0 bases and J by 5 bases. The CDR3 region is CASSQETGPNEQYF. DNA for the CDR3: TGTGCCAGCAGCCAAGAGACAGGGCCGAACGAGCAGTACTTC.

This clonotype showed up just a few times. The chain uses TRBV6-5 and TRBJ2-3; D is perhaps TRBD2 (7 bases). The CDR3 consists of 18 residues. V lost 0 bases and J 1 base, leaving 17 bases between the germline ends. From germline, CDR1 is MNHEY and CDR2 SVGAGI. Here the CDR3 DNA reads TGTGCCAGCAGTTACTCCACGGGGGCGGGAGTTCGCACAGATACGCAGTATTTT. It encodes CASSYSTGAGVRTDTQYF.

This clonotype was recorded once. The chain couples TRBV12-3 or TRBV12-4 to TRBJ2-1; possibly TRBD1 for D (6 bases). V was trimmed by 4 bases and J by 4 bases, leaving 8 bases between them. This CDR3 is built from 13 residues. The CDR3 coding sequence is TGTGCCAGCAGTTGGACAGCTTACAATGAGCAGTTCTTC. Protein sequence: CASSWTAYNEQFF.

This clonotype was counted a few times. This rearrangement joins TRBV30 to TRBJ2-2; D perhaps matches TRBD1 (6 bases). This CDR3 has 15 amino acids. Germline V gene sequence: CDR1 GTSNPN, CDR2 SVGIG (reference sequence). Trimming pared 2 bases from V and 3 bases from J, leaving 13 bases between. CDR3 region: CAWSLGAVDTGELFF. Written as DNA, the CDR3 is TGTGCCTGGAGTCTGGGGGCTGTGGACACCGGGGAGCTGTTTTTT.

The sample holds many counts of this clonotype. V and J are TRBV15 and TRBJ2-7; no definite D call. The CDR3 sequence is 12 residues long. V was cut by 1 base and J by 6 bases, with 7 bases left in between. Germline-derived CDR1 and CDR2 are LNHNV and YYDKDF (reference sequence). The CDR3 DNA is TGTGCCACCAGCAGAGCAGGACGCGAGCAGTACTTC. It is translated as CATSRAGREQYF.

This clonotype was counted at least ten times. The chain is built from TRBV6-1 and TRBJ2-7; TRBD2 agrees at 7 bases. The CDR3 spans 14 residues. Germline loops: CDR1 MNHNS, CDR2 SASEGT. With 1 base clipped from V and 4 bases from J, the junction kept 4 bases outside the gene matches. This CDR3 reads CASSEGGGPYEQYF. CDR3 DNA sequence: TGTGCCAGCAGTGAAGGGGGGGGACCTTACGAGCAGTACTTC.

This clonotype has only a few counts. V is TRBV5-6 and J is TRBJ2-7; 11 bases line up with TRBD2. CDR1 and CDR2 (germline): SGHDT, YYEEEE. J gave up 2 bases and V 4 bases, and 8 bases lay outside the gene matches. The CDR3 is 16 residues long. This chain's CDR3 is CASSPIAGGSAYEQYF. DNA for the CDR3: TGTGCCAGCAGCCCAATAGCGGGAGGGTCCGCCTACGAGCAGTACTTC.

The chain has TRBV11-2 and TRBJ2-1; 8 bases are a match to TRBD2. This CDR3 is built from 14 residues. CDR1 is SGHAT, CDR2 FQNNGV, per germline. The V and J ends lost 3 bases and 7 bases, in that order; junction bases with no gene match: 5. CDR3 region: CASSLETSENEQFF. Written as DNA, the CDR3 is TGTGCCAGCAGCTTGGAGACTAGCGAGAATGAGCAGTTCTTC.

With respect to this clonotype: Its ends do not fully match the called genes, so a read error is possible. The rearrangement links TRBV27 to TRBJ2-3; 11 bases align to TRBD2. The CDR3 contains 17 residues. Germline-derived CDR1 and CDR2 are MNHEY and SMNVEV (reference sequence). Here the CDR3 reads CASSPPTSGTPTYTQYF. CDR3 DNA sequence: TGTGCCAGCAGTCCCCCGACTAGCGGGACACCCACATATACGCAGTATTTT.

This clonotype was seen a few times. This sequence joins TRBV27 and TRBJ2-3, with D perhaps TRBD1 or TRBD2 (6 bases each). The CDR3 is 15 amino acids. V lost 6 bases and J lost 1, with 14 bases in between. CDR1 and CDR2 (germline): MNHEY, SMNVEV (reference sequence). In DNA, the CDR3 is TGTGCCAGCAGCCCCGAGGGGGAGGGCACAGATACGCAGTATTTT. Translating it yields CASSPEGEGTDTQYF.

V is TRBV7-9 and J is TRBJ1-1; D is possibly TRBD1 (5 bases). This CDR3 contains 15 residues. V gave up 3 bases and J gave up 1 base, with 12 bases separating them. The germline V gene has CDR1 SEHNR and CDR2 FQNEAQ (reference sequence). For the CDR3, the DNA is TGTGCCAGCAGCTTCCGGGACGCTTCGAACACTGAAGCTTTCTTT. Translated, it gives CASSFRDASNTEAFF.

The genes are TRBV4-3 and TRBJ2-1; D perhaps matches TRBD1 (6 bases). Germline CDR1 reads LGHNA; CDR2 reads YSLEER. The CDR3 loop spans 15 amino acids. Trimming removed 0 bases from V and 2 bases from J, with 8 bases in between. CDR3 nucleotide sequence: TGCGCCAGCAGCCAAGATAGACAGGCCTACAATGAGCAGTTCTTC. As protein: CASSQDRQAYNEQFF.

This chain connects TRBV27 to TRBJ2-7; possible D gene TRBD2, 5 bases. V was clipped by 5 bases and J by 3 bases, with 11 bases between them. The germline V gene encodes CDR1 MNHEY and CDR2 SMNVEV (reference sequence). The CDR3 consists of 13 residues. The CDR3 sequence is CASSLRGIYEQYF. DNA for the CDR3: TGTGCCAGCAGTCTAAGAGGGATCTACGAGCAGTACTTC.

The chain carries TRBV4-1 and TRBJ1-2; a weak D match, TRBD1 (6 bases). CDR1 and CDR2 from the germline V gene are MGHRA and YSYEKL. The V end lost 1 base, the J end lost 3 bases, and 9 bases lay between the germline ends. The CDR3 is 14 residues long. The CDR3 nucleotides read TGCGCCAGCAGCCAAGGACAGGAGCACTATGGCTACACCTTC. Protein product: CASSQGQEHYGYTF.

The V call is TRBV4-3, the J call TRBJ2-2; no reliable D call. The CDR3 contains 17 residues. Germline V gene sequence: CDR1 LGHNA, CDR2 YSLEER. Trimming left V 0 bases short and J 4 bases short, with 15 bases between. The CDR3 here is CASSQDWDQVGTGELFF. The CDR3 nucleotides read TGCGCCAGCAGCCAAGATTGGGATCAAGTCGGCACCGGGGAGCTGTTTTTT.

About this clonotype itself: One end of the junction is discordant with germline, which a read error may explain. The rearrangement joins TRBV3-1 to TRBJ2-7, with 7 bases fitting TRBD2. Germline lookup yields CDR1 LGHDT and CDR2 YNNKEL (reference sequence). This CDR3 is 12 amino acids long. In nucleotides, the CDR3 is TGTGCCAGCAGCCAAGTGGGAGGGGAGCAGGTCTTC. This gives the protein CASSQVGGEQVF.

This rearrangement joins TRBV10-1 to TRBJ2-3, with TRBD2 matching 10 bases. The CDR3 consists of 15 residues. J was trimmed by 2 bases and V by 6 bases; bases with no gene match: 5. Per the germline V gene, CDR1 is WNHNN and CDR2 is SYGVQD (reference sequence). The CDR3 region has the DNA TGCGCCAGCAGCAGAACTAGCGGGGTCACAGATACGCAGTATTTT. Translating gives CASSRTSGVTDTQYF.

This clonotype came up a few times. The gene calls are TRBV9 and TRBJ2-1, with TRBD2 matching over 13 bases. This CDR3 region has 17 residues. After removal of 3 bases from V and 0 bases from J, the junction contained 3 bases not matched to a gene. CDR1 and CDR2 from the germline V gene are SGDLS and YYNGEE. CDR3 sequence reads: CASSDGTSGDSYNEQFF. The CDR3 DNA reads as TGTGCCAGCAGCGACGGGACTAGCGGGGACTCCTACAATGAGCAGTTCTTC.

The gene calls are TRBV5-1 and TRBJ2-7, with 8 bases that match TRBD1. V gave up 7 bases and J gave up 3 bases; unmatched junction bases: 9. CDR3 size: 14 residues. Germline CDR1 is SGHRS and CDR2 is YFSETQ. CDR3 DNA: TGCGCCAGCGGCCCCCGACAGGGGAACTACGAGCAGTACTTC. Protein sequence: CASGPRQGNYEQYF.

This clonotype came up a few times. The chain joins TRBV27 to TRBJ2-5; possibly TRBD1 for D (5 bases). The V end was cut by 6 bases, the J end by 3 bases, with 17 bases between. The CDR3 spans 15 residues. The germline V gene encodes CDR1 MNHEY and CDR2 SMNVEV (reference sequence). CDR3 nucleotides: TGTGCCAGCAGACCTTGGGGCTTAGATGAAGAGACCCAGTACTTC. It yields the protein CASRPWGLDEETQYF.

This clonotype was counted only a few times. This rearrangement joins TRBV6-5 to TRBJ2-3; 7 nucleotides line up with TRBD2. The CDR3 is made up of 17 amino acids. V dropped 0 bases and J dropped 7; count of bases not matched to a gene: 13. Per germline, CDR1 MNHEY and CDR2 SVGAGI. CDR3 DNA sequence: TGTGCCAGCAGTTACTCGATGCCTAGCGGACCCACCCATACGCAGTATTTT. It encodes CASSYSMPSGPTHTQYF.

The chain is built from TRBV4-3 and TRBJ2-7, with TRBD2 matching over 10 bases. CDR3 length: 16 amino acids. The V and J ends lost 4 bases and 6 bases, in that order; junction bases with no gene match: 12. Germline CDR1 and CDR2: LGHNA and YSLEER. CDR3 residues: CASSLTRAGGPSEQYF. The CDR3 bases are TGCGCCAGCAGCCTCACTCGAGCGGGAGGGCCGAGCGAGCAGTACTTC.

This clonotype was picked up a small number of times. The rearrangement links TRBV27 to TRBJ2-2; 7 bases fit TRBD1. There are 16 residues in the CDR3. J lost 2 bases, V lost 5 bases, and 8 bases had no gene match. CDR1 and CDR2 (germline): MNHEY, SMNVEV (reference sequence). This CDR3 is CASSHPTGLNTGELFF. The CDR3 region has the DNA TGTGCCAGCAGTCACCCGACAGGGCTAAACACCGGGGAGCTGTTTTTT.

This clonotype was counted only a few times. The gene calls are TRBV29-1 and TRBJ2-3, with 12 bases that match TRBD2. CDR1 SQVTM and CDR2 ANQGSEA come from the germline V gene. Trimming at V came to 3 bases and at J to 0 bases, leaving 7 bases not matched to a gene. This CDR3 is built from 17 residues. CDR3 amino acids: CSVDGLAGGGSTDTQYF. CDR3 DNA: TGCAGCGTTGACGGGCTAGCGGGAGGGGGAAGCACAGATACGCAGTATTTT.

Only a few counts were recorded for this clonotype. CDR3: CSAREWDSLYEQYF. The DNA of the CDR3 is TGCAGTGCTAGAGAATGGGACAGCTTATACGAGCAGTACTTC. The genes are TRBV20-1 and TRBJ2-7; 7 nucleotides align to TRBD1. The CDR3 runs 14 residues. The junction had 6 bases not matched to a gene; V was cut back by 0 bases and J by 4 bases. CDR1 and CDR2 from the germline V gene are DFQATT and SNEGSKA (reference sequence).

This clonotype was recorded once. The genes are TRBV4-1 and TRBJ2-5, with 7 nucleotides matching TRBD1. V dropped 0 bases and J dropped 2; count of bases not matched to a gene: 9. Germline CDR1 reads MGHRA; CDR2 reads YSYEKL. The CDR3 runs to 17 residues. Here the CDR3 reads CASSQDPDRVKQETQYF. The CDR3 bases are TGCGCCAGCAGCCAAGACCCTGACAGGGTGAAACAAGAGACCCAGTACTTC.

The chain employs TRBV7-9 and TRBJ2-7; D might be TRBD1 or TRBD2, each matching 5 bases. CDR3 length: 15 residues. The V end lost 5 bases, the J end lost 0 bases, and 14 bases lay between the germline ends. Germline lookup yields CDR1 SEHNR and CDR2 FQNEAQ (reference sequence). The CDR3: CASSPGRLSSYEQYF. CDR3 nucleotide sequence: TGTGCCAGCAGCCCGGGACGGCTAAGCTCCTACGAGCAGTACTTC.